These 14 T cell receptor beta chains were all obtained from the same sample, sequenced in a study of T cell repertoires in cytomegalovirus infection. In TCRdb, the reads were re-called with MiXCR into one record per CDR3 protein. The sample has 300,000 to 400,000 distinct CDR3 sequences; more than 8% are singletons. The sample comprised PBMCs. These receptors all stem from a human donor in good health (CMV status not recorded). Some clones in this sample may be carry-over from other donors' samples.

The chain combines TRBV3-1 with TRBJ2-3, with D unresolved. The ends were cut back, 6 bases at V and 6 bases at J, with 13 bases in the middle. Germline CDR1 is LGHDT and CDR2 is YNNKEL (reference sequence). The CDR3 loop spans 13 amino acids. The CDR3 reads CASRGFSRDTQYF. The CDR3 nucleotides read TGTGCCAGCAGGGGGTTCTCGAGGGATACGCAGTATTTT.

Worth noting for this clonotype: Germline is not matched at one junction end, which may reflect a read error. The chain couples TRBV6-5 to TRBJ2-6, with 11 bases that match TRBD1. This CDR3 spans 18 amino acids. CDR1 is MNHEY, CDR2 SVGAGI, per germline. The CDR3: CASSPIGQGAAGANVLAF. The DNA of the CDR3 is TGTGCCAGCAGTCCTATCGGACAGGGGGCTGCAGGGGCCAACGTCCTGGCTTTC.

The chain links TRBV7-3 to TRBJ1-1, with D hard to call. The CDR3 runs to 16 residues. Germline CDR1 SGHTA, CDR2 FQGTGA. With 0 bases removed from V and 3 bases from J, the gap between germline ends came to 14 bases. CDR3 nucleotide sequence: TGTGCCAGCAGCTTAACGGGCTATAAATGGGACACTGAAGCTTTCTTT. This encodes CASSLTGYKWDTEAFF.

This clonotype has a handful of counts. V gene TRBV28 combines with J gene TRBJ2-3; unclear D gene. The V end was cut by 1 base, the J end by 0 bases, with 5 bases between. The CDR3 extends over 14 amino acids. Germline-derived CDR1 and CDR2 are MDHEN and SYDVKM. CDR3: CASSLFASTDTQYF. CDR3 coding DNA: TGTGCCAGCAGTTTATTCGCTAGCACAGATACGCAGTATTTT.

J is TRBJ2-2 and V is TRBV19; either TRBD1 or TRBD2 may fit D (5 bases each). This CDR3 region has 15 residues. Germline CDR1 is LNHDA and CDR2 is SQIVND (reference sequence). Trimming took 5 bases from V and 1 from J, leaving 11 bases between them. The CDR3 is CASSRPGRNTGELFF. The CDR3 nucleotides are TGTGCCAGTAGTCGGCCAGGGAGGAACACCGGGGAGCTGTTTTTT.

This clonotype was recorded at least ten times. The V gene is TRBV7-8, the J gene TRBJ1-1; 7 bases fit TRBD1. This CDR3 is built from 15 residues. The trim removed 3 bases at V and 1 base at J, leaving 5 bases unmatched. The germline gives CDR1 SGHVS, CDR2 FQNEAQ. In nucleotides, the CDR3 is TGTGCCAGCAGCTTGAGAGGACAGGCGAACACTGAAGCTTTCTTT. Residues: CASSLRGQANTEAFF. Full variable domain (rest looked up from reference TRBV7-8 and TRBJ1-1): GAGVSQSPRYKVAKRGQDVALRCDPISGHVSLFWYQQALGQGPEFLTYFQNEAQLDKSGLPSDRFFAERPEGSVSTLKIQRTQQEDSAVYLCASSLRGQANTEAFFGQGTRLTVV.

This clonotype was observed many times. V is TRBV5-6 and J is TRBJ2-5; 7 positions match TRBD1. CDR1 SGHDT and CDR2 YYEEEE come from the germline V gene. The trim removed 4 bases at V and 2 bases at J, leaving 8 bases unmatched. The CDR3 covers 15 residues. The CDR3 spells CASSRQGGGQETQYF. The CDR3 DNA sequence: TGTGCCAGCAGCCGACAAGGGGGCGGGCAAGAGACCCAGTACTTC.

The chain joins TRBV2 to TRBJ2-2, with unresolved D. Germline V CDR1 and CDR2: SNHLY, FYNNEI. CDR3 length equals 14 residues. V lost 3 bases and J lost 2, with 7 bases in between. This CDR3 reads CASSEFTNTGELFF. The CDR3 DNA reads TGTGCCAGCAGTGAGTTCACCAACACCGGGGAGCTGTTTTTT.

In its sample, this clonotype was seen a few times. The gene calls are TRBV7-3 and TRBJ2-1; unclear D gene. Germline CDR1 SGHTA, CDR2 FQGTGA. V shed 3 bases and J shed 2 bases, with 8 bases lying between them. The CDR3 length is 14 residues. Here the CDR3 reads CASSFASPYNEQFF. Here the CDR3 DNA reads TGTGCCAGCAGCTTCGCAAGCCCCTACAATGAGCAGTTCTTC.

This clonotype came up many times. This chain joins TRBV6-1 and TRBJ1-5; no reliable D call. There are 11 residues in the CDR3. V dropped 2 bases and J dropped 7 bases, with 3 bases sitting between them. The germline V gene has CDR1 MNHNS and CDR2 SASEGT. The CDR3 spells CASSENQPQHF. The DNA of the CDR3 is TGTGCCAGCAGTGAAAACCAGCCCCAGCATTTT.

This clonotype occurred a few times. This chain joins TRBV19 and TRBJ2-5; D not resolved. Germline-derived CDR1 and CDR2 are LNHDA and SQIVND (reference sequence). V lost 6 bases, J lost 5 bases, and 16 bases lay in between. The CDR3 runs to 14 residues. This chain's CDR3 is CASRPGPREETQYF. CDR3 nucleotide sequence: TGTGCCAGTAGACCCGGGCCGAGAGAGGAGACCCAGTACTTC.

This clonotype was seen at least ten times. The chain employs TRBV7-9 and TRBJ1-1; 10 bases map to TRBD1. The junction had 14 bases not matched to a gene; V was cut back by 7 bases and J by 6 bases. CDR3 length equals 16 residues. From germline, CDR1 is SEHNR and CDR2 FQNEAQ (reference sequence). The CDR3 spells CASTVGGQGGGAEAFF. CDR3 in DNA: TGTGCCAGCACCGTAGGAGGACAGGGGGGAGGCGCTGAAGCTTTCTTT.

As for this clonotype: A much larger clonotype is one base distant, so this may be a read error. V is TRBV15 and J is TRBJ2-2; D might be TRBD2 (6 bases). The CDR3 length is 15 residues. Germline lookup yields CDR1 LNHNV and CDR2 YYDKDF (reference sequence). The CDR3 spells CATSRDVPGAGELLF. The CDR3 DNA reads TGTGCCACCAGCAGAGACGTCCCGGGAGCCGGGGAGCTGTTATTT.

This clonotype was picked up many times. The rearrangement uses TRBV28 and TRBJ2-4, with D possibly TRBD2 on 5 matching bases. CDR3 length equals 14 residues. Per the germline V gene, CDR1 is MDHEN and CDR2 is SYDVKM. V was shortened by 7 bases and J by 2 bases, with 12 bases between the two germline ends. CDR3 nucleotides: TGTGCCAGCACCACAGACTACTCCAAAAACATTCAGTACTTC. This sequence encodes CASTTDYSKNIQYF.